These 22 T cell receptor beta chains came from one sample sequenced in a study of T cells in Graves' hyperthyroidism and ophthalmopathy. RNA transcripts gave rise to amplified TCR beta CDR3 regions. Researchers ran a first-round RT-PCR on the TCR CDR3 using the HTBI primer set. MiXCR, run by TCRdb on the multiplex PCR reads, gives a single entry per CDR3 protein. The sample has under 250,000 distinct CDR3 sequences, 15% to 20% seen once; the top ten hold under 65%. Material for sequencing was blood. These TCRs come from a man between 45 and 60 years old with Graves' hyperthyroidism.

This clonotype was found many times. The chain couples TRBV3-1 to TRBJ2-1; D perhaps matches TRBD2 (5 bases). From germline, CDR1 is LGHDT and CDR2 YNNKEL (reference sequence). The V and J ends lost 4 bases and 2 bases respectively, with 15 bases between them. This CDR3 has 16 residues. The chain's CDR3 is CASSRRGGLPYNEQFF. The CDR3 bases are TGTGCCAGCAGCCGTCGCGGCGGGTTACCCTACAATGAGCAGTTCTTC.

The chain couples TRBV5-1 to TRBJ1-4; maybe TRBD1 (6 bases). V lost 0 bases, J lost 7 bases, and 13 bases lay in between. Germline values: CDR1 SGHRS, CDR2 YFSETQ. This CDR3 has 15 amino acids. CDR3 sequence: CASSLAQGLGEKLFF. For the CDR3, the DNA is TGCGCCAGCAGCTTGGCCCAGGGGCTTGGTGAAAAACTGTTTTTT.

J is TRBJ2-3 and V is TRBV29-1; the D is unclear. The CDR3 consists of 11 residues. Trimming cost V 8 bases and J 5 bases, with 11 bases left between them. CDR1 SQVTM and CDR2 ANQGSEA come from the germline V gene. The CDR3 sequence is CSPTLEDTQYF. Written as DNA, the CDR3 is TGCAGCCCCACATTGGAAGATACGCAGTATTTT.

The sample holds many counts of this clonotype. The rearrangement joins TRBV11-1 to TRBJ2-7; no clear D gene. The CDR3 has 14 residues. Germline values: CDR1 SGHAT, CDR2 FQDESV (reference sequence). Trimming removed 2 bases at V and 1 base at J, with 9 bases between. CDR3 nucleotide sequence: TGTGCCAGCAGCTTACGCGTTAGTTCCTACGAGCAGTACTTC. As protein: CASSLRVSSYEQYF.

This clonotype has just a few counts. CDR3 nucleotides: TGTGCCAGCAGCTCGGGACTTTCCACCTACGAGCAGTACTTC. This translates into CASSSGLSTYEQYF. This sequence joins TRBV5-5 and TRBJ2-7; D is perhaps TRBD2 (6 bases). CDR1 and CDR2 (germline): SGHKS, YYEKEE (reference sequence). V lost 3 bases and J lost 2, with 12 bases in between. The CDR3 consists of 14 residues.

DNA of the CDR3: TGTGCCAGCAGTTACTCCCAGGGGGCCAAAAACATTCAGTACTTC. Translated: CASSYSQGAKNIQYF. The chain employs TRBV6-2 or TRBV6-3 and TRBJ2-4; D may be TRBD1 (6 bases). The length of the CDR3 is 15 residues. Germline-derived CDR1 and CDR2 are MNHEY and SVGEGT. Trimming removed 0 bases from V and 1 base from J, with 7 bases in between.

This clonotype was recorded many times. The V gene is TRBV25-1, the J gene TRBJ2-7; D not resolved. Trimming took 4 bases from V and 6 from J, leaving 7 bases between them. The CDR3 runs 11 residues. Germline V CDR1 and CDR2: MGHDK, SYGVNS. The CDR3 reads CASSVTSEQYF. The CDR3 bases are TGTGCCAGCAGTGTAACATCCGAGCAGTACTTC.

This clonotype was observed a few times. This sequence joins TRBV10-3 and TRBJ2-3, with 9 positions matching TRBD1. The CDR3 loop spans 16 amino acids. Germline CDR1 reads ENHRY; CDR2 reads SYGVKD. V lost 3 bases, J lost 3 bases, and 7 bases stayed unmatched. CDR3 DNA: TGTGCCATCAGTGAATCCTGGGACAGGGCTACAGATACGCAGTATTTT. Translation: CAISESWDRATDTQYF.

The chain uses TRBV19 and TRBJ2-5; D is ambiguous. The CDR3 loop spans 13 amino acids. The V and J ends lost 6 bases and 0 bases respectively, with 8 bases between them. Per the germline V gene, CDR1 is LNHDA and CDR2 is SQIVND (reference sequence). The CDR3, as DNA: TGTGCCAGTAGGTACCGGGACCAAGAGACCCAGTACTTC. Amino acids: CASRYRDQETQYF.

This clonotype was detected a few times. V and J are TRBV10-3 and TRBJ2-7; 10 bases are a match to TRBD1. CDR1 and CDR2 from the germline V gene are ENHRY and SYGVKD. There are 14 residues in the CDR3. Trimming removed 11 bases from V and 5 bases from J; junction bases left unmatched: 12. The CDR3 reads CASQGGTGEDEQYF. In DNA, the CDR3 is TGTGCCTCTCAAGGAGGGACAGGGGAAGACGAGCAGTACTTC.

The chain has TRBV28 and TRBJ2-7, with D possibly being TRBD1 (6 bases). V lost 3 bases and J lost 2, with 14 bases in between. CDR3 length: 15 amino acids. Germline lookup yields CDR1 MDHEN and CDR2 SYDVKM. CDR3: CASSFVQGRTYEQYF. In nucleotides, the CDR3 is TGTGCCAGCAGTTTTGTCCAGGGGCGTACCTACGAGCAGTACTTC.

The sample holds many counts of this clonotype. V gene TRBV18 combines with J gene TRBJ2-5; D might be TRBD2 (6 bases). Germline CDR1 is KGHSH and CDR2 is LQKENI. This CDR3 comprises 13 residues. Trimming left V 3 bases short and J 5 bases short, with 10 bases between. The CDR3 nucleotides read TGTGCCAGCTCACCGGAGGGCTGGGAGACCCAGTACTTC. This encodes CASSPEGWETQYF.

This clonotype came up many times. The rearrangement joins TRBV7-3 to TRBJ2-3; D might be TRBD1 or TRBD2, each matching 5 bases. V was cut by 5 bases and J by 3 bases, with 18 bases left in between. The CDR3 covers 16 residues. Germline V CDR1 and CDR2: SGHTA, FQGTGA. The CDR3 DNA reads TGTGCCAGCAGCCAAGGGGCTAGCCGTAATACAGATACGCAGTATTTT. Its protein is CASSQGASRNTDTQYF.

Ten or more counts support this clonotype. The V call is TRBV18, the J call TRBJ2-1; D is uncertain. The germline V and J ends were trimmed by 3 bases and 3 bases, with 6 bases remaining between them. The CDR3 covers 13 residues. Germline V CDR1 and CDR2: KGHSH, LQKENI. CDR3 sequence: CASSPPNYNEQFF. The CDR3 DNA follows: TGTGCCAGCTCACCCCCCAACTACAATGAGCAGTTCTTC.

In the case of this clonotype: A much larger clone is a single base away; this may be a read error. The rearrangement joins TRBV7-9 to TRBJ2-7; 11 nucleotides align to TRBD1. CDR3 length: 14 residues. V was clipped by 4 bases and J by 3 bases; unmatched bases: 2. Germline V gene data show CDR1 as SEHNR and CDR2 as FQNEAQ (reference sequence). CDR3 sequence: CASSWGQGDYEQYF. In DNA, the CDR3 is TGTGCCAGCAGCTGGGGACAGGGGGACTACGAGCAGTACTTC.

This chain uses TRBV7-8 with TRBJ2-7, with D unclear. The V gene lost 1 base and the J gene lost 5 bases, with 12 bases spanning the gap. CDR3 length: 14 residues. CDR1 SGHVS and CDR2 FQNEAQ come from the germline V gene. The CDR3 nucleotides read TGTGCCAGCAGCTTAGAGGTAGTAGCTCACGAGCAGTACTTC. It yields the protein CASSLEVVAHEQYF.

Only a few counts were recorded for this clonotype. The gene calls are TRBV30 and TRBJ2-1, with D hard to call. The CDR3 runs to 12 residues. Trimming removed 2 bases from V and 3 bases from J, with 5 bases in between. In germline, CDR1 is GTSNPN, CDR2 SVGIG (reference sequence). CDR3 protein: CAWSPLYNEQFF. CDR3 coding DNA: TGTGCCTGGAGTCCCCTCTACAATGAGCAGTTCTTC.

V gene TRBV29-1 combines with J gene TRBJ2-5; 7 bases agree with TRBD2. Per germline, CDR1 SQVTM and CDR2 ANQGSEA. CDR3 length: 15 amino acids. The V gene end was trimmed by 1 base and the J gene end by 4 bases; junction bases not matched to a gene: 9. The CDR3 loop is CSVEVRGLSAETQYF. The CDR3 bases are TGCAGCGTTGAAGTTAGGGGACTATCTGCAGAGACCCAGTACTTC.

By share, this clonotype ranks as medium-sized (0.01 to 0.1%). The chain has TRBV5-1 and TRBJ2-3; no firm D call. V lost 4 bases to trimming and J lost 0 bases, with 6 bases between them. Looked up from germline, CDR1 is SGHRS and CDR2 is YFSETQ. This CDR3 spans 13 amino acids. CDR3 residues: CASSPESTDTQYF. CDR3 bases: TGCGCCAGCAGCCCGGAAAGCACAGATACGCAGTATTTT.

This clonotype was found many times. The CDR3 loop reads CASSLIGGGRNTEAFF. In nucleotides, the CDR3 is TGTGCCAGCAGCTTGATAGGGGGCGGACGGAACACTGAAGCTTTCTTT. This chain connects TRBV5-5 to TRBJ1-1, with TRBD1 matching 7 bases. V shed 1 base and J 1 base; nucleotides not matched to a gene: 7. Looked up from germline, CDR1 is SGHKS and CDR2 is YYEKEE (reference sequence). This CDR3 has 16 residues.

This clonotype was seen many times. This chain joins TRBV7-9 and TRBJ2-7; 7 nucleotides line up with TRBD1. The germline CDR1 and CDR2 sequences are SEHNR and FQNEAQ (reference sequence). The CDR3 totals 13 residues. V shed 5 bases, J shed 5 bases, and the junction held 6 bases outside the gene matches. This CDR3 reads CASSRTGVHEQYF. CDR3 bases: TGTGCCAGCAGCCGGACAGGCGTCCACGAGCAGTACTTC.

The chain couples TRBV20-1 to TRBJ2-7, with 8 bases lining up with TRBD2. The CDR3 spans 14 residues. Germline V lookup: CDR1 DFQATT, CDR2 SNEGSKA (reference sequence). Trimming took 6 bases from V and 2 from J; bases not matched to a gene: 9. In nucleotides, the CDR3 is TGCAGTGCCGGCCGCCTAGCGGGCCCCTACGAGCAGTACTTC. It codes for CSAGRLAGPYEQYF.